These T cell receptor beta chains were read from a single sample in a study of blood T cell repertoires in COVID-19. The table came from immunoSEQ multiplex PCR; TCRdb's copy has only in-frame clones and leaves some out. The repertoire holds tens of thousands of clones, with roughly 76% as singletons. Sequenced input: peripheral blood. The source is a woman between 65 and 79 years old with acute or convalescent COVID-19. The CDR3 runs from the conserved cysteine through the conserved F or W. Each record gives: V gene, D gene, clone size, J gene, CDR3 protein, CDR3 DNA. A D gene is named only where the DNA matches it firmly. Expanded clones are given a class, and other clones once, few, many or no size at all.

>TRBV6-6|.|.|TRBJ2-2
CASSYTLGANTGELFF
TGTGCCAGCAGTTACACCCTCGGGGCGAACACCGGGGAGCTGTTTTTT
>TRBV5-6|.|.|TRBJ2-4
CASSTLSKNIQYF
TGTGCCAGCAGCACCCTATCCAAAAACATTCAGTACTTC
>TRBV3-1/TRBV3-2|TRBD1|.|TRBJ1-1
CASSRTGPNTEAFF
TGTGCCAGCAGCAGGACAGGCCCGAACACTGAAGCTTTCTTT
>TRBV21-1|.|.|TRBJ2-1
CASSKSHRRGWVVNEQFF
TGTGCCAGCAGCAAATCCCACCGCCGGGGGTGGGTGGTGAATGAGCAGTTCTTC
>TRBV11-2|TRBD2|.|TRBJ2-7
CASSPREAGEGEQYF
TGTGCCAGCAGCCCCCGGGAGGCGGGAGAGGGCGAGCAGTACTTC
>TRBV7-6|.|.|TRBJ2-5
CASSALSGRGQETQYF
TGTGCCAGCAGCGCCTTGTCGGGGAGGGGGCAAGAGACCCAGTACTTC
>TRBV5-1|TRBD2|.|TRBJ2-7
CASSLNGGTSYEQYF
TGCGCCAGCAGCTTGAACGGGGGGACCTCCTACGAGCAGTACTTC
>TRBV7-6|TRBD1|once|TRBJ1-5
CASSPGQEHQPQHF
TGTGCCAGCAGCCCAGGACAGGAACACCAGCCCCAGCATTTT
>TRBV7-2|.|.|TRBJ1-6
CASSVTQGSPLHF
TGTGCCAGCAGCGTGACCCAGGGCTCACCCCTCCACTTT
>TRBV4-2|TRBD1|.|TRBJ1-4
CASSHGDRNEKLFF
TGTGCCAGCAGCCATGGGGACAGGAATGAAAAACTGTTTTTT
>TRBV11-2|TRBD1|once|TRBJ2-2
CASIPQGASYTGELFF
TGTGCCAGCATCCCACAGGGGGCATCGTACACCGGGGAGCTGTTTTTT
>TRBV7-9|TRBD1|.|TRBJ2-7
CASSPGQGTYEQYF
TGTGCCAGCAGCCCGGGACAGGGGACCTACGAGCAGTACTTC
>TRBV20-1|TRBD1|.|TRBJ1-2
CSASGQGGSHGYTF
TGCAGTGCTAGTGGACAGGGGGGATCACATGGCTACACCTTC
>TRBV11-2|TRBD2|.|TRBJ2-1
CASSFRGLAGVGFRNEQFF
TGTGCCAGCAGCTTTAGGGGACTAGCGGGAGTGGGATTTCGGAATGAGCAGTTCTTC
>TRBV29-1|TRBD1|few|TRBJ1-1
CSVVVGQATEAFF
TGCAGCGTTGTCGTCGGACAGGCCACTGAAGCTTTCTTT
>TRBV10-3|.|many|TRBJ1-5
CAISQEHSNQPQHF
TGTGCCATCAGCCAGGAACATAGCAATCAGCCCCAGCATTTT
>TRBV5-1|TRBD2|.|TRBJ2-7
CASGGLAGGTYEQYF
TGCGCCAGCGGCGGGTTAGCGGGAGGGACCTACGAGCAGTACTTC
>TRBV27|TRBD1|once|TRBJ1-2
CASSETGYGGYTF
TGTGCCAGCAGCGAGACAGGGTATGGCGGCTACACCTTC
>TRBV19|TRBD1|.|TRBJ2-4
CASSPAGTGVFKNIQYF
TGTGCCAGTAGTCCCGCCGGGACAGGGGTTTTCAAAAACATTCAGTACTTC
>TRBV7-8|TRBD2|.|TRBJ2-7
CASSFWASGGITYEQYF
TGTGCCAGCAGCTTTTGGGCTAGCGGGGGTATAACCTACGAGCAGTACTTC
>TRBV5-1|TRBD2|.|TRBJ2-2
CASRASAAGVTGELFF
TGCGCCAGCAGGGCGTCCGCGGCGGGAGTAACCGGGGAGCTGTTTTTT
>TRBV9|.|.|TRBJ2-2
CASSVNTANTGELFF
TGTGCCAGCAGCGTTAACACCGCGAACACCGGGGAGCTGTTTTTT
>TRBV12-5|TRBD1|.|TRBJ1-1
CASGLARTGGTEAFF
TGTGCTAGTGGTTTGGCGCGGACAGGGGGGACTGAAGCTTTCTTT
>TRBV5-1|.|.|TRBJ1-2
CASSLARQYYGYTF
TGCGCCAGCAGCTTGGCGCGACAGTACTATGGCTACACCTTC
>TRBV11-2|TRBD2|.|TRBJ2-1
CASSPRGTSGGSSYNEQFF
TGTGCCAGCAGCCCAAGGGGGACTAGCGGGGGGAGCTCCTACAATGAGCAGTTCTTC
>TRBV9|TRBD2|.|TRBJ2-7
CASSQGRGAHEQYF
TGTGCCAGCAGCCAGGGGCGGGGGGCCCACGAGCAGTACTTC
>TRBV15|.|.|TRBJ1-5
CATSSLLVPQGSNQPQHF
TGTGCCACCAGCAGCCTCCTCGTCCCTCAGGGTAGCAATCAGCCCCAGCATTTT
>TRBV7-6|.|.|TRBJ2-3
CASSIRRGLDTQYF
TGTGCCAGCAGCATCCGTCGGGGGTTGGATACGCAGTATTTT
>TRBV28|TRBD2|.|TRBJ2-7
CASSPPGRGASYEQYF
TGTGCCAGCAGTCCCCCAGGGCGGGGGGCTTCCTACGAGCAGTACTTC
>TRBV27|.|.|TRBJ2-5
CASSPDNRVPGKTQYF
TGTGCCAGCAGCCCGGACAACAGGGTTCCGGGAAAGACCCAGTACTTC
>TRBV18|.|.|TRBJ1-1
CASSPPGGNTEAFF
TGTGCCAGCTCACCACCTGGGGGCAACACTGAAGCTTTCTTT
>TRBV5-1|TRBD1|.|TRBJ1-1
CASSFRTGGGTEAFF
TGCGCCAGCAGCTTTCGGACAGGGGGAGGCACTGAAGCTTTCTTT
>TRBV5-1|TRBD1|.|TRBJ1-1
CASSFAGQGSEAFF
TGCGCCAGCAGCTTCGCAGGACAGGGGTCTGAAGCTTTCTTT
>TRBV5-1|.|.|TRBJ1-1
CASSLFGRNTEAFF
TGCGCCAGCAGCTTGTTTGGGCGGAACACTGAAGCTTTCTTT
>TRBV12-3/TRBV12-4|.|few|TRBJ1-6
CASSFEGGSPLHF
TGTGCCAGCAGTTTTGAAGGAGGGTCACCCCTCCACTTT
>TRBV4-1|TRBD1|.|TRBJ2-5
CASRRIGQGGQETQYF
TGCGCCAGCAGACGAATCGGACAGGGGGGTCAAGAGACCCAGTACTTC
>TRBV2|.|.|TRBJ2-1
CASSVIQGGEQFF
TGTGCCAGCAGTGTTATACAGGGTGGAGAGCAGTTCTTC
>TRBV7-2|.|.|TRBJ1-6
CASSLAPAGGGSYNSPLHF
TGTGCCAGCAGCTTAGCCCCGGCTGGCGGGGGTTCCTATAATTCACCCCTCCACTTT
>TRBV6-5|TRBD1|.|TRBJ1-2
CASRRQTGDGYTF
TGTGCCAGCAGACGCCAAACAGGGGATGGCTACACCTTC
>TRBV28|.|once|TRBJ2-7
CASSPPTAWDYEQYF
TGTGCCAGCAGCCCCCCGACAGCGTGGGATTACGAGCAGTACTTC
>TRBV5-1|.|few|TRBJ1-3
CASSFGGQDSGNTIYF
TGCGCCAGCAGCTTCGGGGGGCAAGATTCTGGAAACACCATATATTTT
>TRBV5-1|.|once|TRBJ2-3
CASSFRVDHKDTQYF
TGCGCCAGCAGCTTCAGGGTAGATCATAAAGATACGCAGTATTTT
>TRBV6-4|TRBD2|.|TRBJ2-1
CATSVALAGGALQFF
TGTGCCACCTCAGTGGCCCTAGCGGGAGGGGCGTTGCAGTTCTTC
>TRBV10-3|TRBD1|few|TRBJ1-1
CAISESRTGTNTEAFF
TGTGCCATCAGTGAGTCCAGGACAGGAACGAACACTGAAGCTTTCTTT
>TRBV6-2/TRBV6-3|TRBD2|many|TRBJ2-7
CASSLTSGREQLSEQYF
TGTGCCAGCAGTTTGACTAGCGGGAGAGAGCAACTCTCCGAGCAGTACTTC
>TRBV6-5|.|.|TRBJ2-1
CASSHRAGWNEQFF
TGTGCCAGCAGTCACAGGGCGGGTTGGAATGAGCAGTTCTTC
>TRBV5-1|.|few|TRBJ2-1
CASSLGGGAHNEQFF
TGCGCCAGCAGCTTGGGTGGGGGGGCACACAATGAGCAGTTCTTC
>TRBV7-7|TRBD1|.|TRBJ1-5
CASSPKTGGNQPQHF
TGTGCTAGCAGCCCAAAGACAGGGGGCAATCAGCCCCAGCATTTT
>TRBV10-3|TRBD2|.|TRBJ2-1
CAINLYGRAGEQFF
TGTGCCATCAATCTATACGGGAGGGCCGGTGAGCAGTTCTTC
>TRBV15|.|.|TRBJ1-1
CATSRDEGVTEAFF
TGTGCCACCAGCAGAGACGAGGGGGTCACTGAAGCTTTCTTT
>TRBV28|TRBD2|.|TRBJ2-3
CASQRAGEGDTQYF
TGTGCCAGCCAACGAGCGGGGGAAGGAGATACGCAGTATTTT
>TRBV6-6|.|once|TRBJ1-5
CASREQGWQPQHF
TGTGCCAGCAGAGAACAGGGCTGGCAGCCCCAGCATTTT
>TRBV28|TRBD2|.|TRBJ2-3
CASRWTSGKPTDTQYF
TGTGCCAGCAGATGGACTAGCGGGAAACCCACAGATACGCAGTATTTT
>TRBV27|.|.|TRBJ1-2
CASSPNDRRRNYGYTF
TGTGCCAGCAGTCCGAACGACAGGCGGAGAAACTATGGCTACACCTTC